The clone carrying this TCR beta chain was seen ten or more times. The data originate from a study of human T cells and chemical hapten exposure. Looking at the study overall: A mostly female patient group had alopecia areata, totalis or universalis.

It was the library that attached unique molecular identifiers to individual cDNA molecules. A single record per CDR3 protein comes from TCRdb applying MiXCR to the RACE reads. Found here are 62,000 or so distinct CDR3 sequences, approximately 10% of them singletons; the top ten hold around 4.8%. The time point here: pre-sensitization, week 0. Treatment reported: therapeutic diphenylcyclopropenone sensitization with weekly scalp DPC. This sample comprised whole blood, obtained in connection with sensitization to the hapten diphenylcyclopropenone (DPC). This clonotype was obtained from a woman between 50 and 59 years old with alopecia areata. Some clones in this sample may be carry-over from other donors' samples.

This chain's CDR3 is CASTPDRARSEAFF. The CDR3 DNA reads TGTGCCAGCACCCCAGACAGGGCGAGGTCTGAAGCTTTCTTT. This chain uses TRBV28 with TRBJ1-1, with 7 positions matching TRBD1. The V and J ends lost 7 bases and 6 bases, in that order; junction bases with no gene match: 11. Germline lookup yields CDR1 MDHEN and CDR2 SYDVKM. The CDR3 runs 14 residues. Full variable domain (rest looked up from reference TRBV28 and TRBJ1-1): DVKVTQSSRYLVKRTGEKVFLECVQDMDHENMFWYRQDPGLGLRLIYFSYDVKMKEKGDIPEGYSVSREKKERFSLILESASTNQTSMYLCASTPDRARSEAFFGQGTRLTVV.